This entry is about one T cell receptor beta chain. The sample originates from a study of OX40 agonist ivuxolimab in advanced cancers. About the study: Eligibility admitted prior anti-PD-1, anti-PD-L1 or anti-CTLA-4 therapy; about 42% had some. Partial responses were seen in three patients, one with hepatocellular carcinoma and two with cutaneous melanoma.

Repertoires were generated with immunoSEQ multiplex PCR, while TCRdb's copy carries only in-frame clones and drops some. The sample contains about 70,000 clones, approximately 88% of which appear only once. The CDR3 runs to 12 residues. Germline values: CDR1 LNHNV, CDR2 YYDKDF (reference sequence). Trimming stripped 5 bases from V and 3 bases from J, with 7 bases between. This sequence was found in an adult with an advanced solid tumor such as melanoma, head and neck, liver or kidney cancer. Sequencing was performed on CD4+ or CD8+ T cells sorted from blood, taken in a trial of the OX40 agonist ivuxolimab. The rearrangement joins TRBV15 to TRBJ1-1; no clear D gene. In nucleotides, the CDR3 is TGTGCCACCAGCCCAGCGGACACTGAAGCTTTCTTT. It translates to CATSPADTEAFF.